Given below is one T cell receptor (beta chain) in context. Antigen unknown. Here immunoSEQ multiplex PCR was the method, and the copy in TCRdb shows in-frame clones only, minus some. The repertoire holds around 120,000 clones, 84% seen once, with 3% to 4% in the top ten. This entry belongs to a study of identifying expanded T cells in peripheral blood. Points from the study as a whole: Approximately two-week clone count variance significantly increased as total template count grew.

The CDR3 runs to 15 residues. V was pared by 0 bases and J by 2 bases, with 12 bases between. Germline-derived CDR1 and CDR2 are SGDLS and YYNGEE. The chain joins TRBV9 to TRBJ2-7; no firm D call. The source material was blood. The sequence was obtained from a person aged 18 to 70 in good health. For the CDR3, the DNA is TGTGCCAGCAGCGTAGGCAGGATGGGCCCCTACGAGCAGTACTTC. It specifies CASSVGRMGPYEQYF.